The 18 T cell receptor beta chains reported below all come from one sample, sequenced in a study of OX40 agonist ivuxolimab in advanced cancers. Library preparation used the immunoSEQ multiplex PCR assay. In its TCRdb copy, this immuneACCESS table keeps in-frame sequences only and misses some clones. Where compared with another copy, unresolved V genes explain less than half of these, and the others have no known cause. The sample has about 80,000 clones on record, over 80% of them singletons. The ten largest clones take up 0.32% of the sample. The starting material was CD4+ or CD8+ T cells sorted from blood, obtained in a trial of the OX40 agonist ivuxolimab. All receptors come from an adult with an advanced solid tumor such as melanoma, head and neck, liver or kidney cancer.

The chain couples TRBV6-6 to TRBJ1-5, with 7 nucleotides matching TRBD1. CDR3 length equals 15 residues. V was clipped by 6 bases and J by 0 bases; unmatched bases: 5. Germline CDR1 MNHNY, CDR2 SVGAGI (reference sequence). The CDR3 region is CASSRQGYSNQPQHF. CDR3 DNA sequence: TGTGCCAGCAGCCGACAGGGCTATAGCAATCAGCCCCAGCATTTT.

J is TRBJ1-1 and V is TRBV4-3, with D possibly TRBD1 on 5 matching bases. The CDR3 sequence is 13 residues long. V lost 6 bases, J lost 3 bases, and 11 bases lay in between. Germline CDR1 is LGHNA and CDR2 is YSLEER. CDR3 coding DNA: TGCGCCAGCAGTCAGCAGGGATACACTGAAGCTTTCTTT. Translation gives CASSQQGYTEAFF.

V usage is TRBV6-1 and J usage is TRBJ2-3; 8 nucleotides match TRBD2. In germline, CDR1 is MNHNS, CDR2 SASEGT. V was clipped by 7 bases and J by 1 base; unmatched bases: 4. The CDR3 sequence is 14 residues long. For the CDR3, the DNA is TGTGCCAGCACCCTTAGCGGGGGCACAGATACGCAGTATTTT. Translated, it gives CASTLSGGTDTQYF.

The chain links TRBV9 to TRBJ1-2, with D unresolved. V was shortened by 0 bases and J by 3 bases, with 9 bases between the two germline ends. The CDR3 is 14 residues long. Per the germline V gene, CDR1 is SGDLS and CDR2 is YYNGEE. The CDR3 bases are TGTGCCAGCAGCGTAGAGTGGGCGGACTATGGCTACACCTTC. Its translation: CASSVEWADYGYTF.

The V gene is TRBV19, the J gene TRBJ2-7; TRBD2 agrees at 10 bases. Germline V CDR1 and CDR2: LNHDA, SQIVND (reference sequence). The CDR3 is 14 amino acids. V dropped 4 bases and J dropped 3; count of bases not matched to a gene: 3. The CDR3 bases are TGTGCCAGTAGTAAGGCTAGCGGGAGCTACGAGCAGTACTTC. Protein: CASSKASGSYEQYF.

V gene TRBV27 combines with J gene TRBJ1-2; D is possibly TRBD1 (5 bases). The CDR3 is 13 amino acids. Germline V gene data show CDR1 as MNHEY and CDR2 as SMNVEV (reference sequence). V dropped 3 bases and J dropped 4 bases, with 9 bases sitting between them. CDR3 DNA sequence: TGTGCCAGCAGTTTCCAGGGTACCTATGGCTACACCTTC. Translated, it gives CASSFQGTYGYTF.

The CDR3 DNA follows: TGTGCCAGCAGTTTACCGGGGACAGGGGGTTTCGAGCAGTACTTC. Residues: CASSLPGTGGFEQYF. V is TRBV28 and J is TRBJ2-7, with TRBD1 matching 11 bases. After removal of 2 bases from V and 6 bases from J, the junction contained 6 bases not matched to a gene. CDR3 length: 15 amino acids. Germline CDR1 and CDR2: MDHEN and SYDVKM.

CDR3 sequence (DNA): TGTGCCAGCAGTTCGACCACTAGAACAGATACGCAGTATTTT. Translated, it gives CASSSTTRTDTQYF. V gene TRBV6-5 combines with J gene TRBJ2-3; the D gene is possibly TRBD2 (5 bases). In germline, CDR1 is MNHEY, CDR2 SVGAGI. Trimming removed 4 bases at V and 3 bases at J, with 11 bases between. The CDR3 has 14 residues.

V usage is TRBV11-2 and J usage is TRBJ2-2; D unclear. This CDR3 region has 14 residues. Trimming took off 1 base at V and 5 bases at J, with 8 bases between the two ends. Germline V CDR1 and CDR2: SGHAT, FQNNGV. The CDR3 region is CASSLVSETGELFF. In nucleotides, the CDR3 is TGTGCCAGCAGCTTAGTATCCGAAACCGGGGAGCTGTTTTTT. Complete variable domain (other parts from reference TRBV11-2 and TRBJ2-2): EAGVAQSPRYKIIEKRQSVAFWCNPISGHATLYWYQQILGQGPKLLIQFQNNGVVDDSQLPKDRFSAERLKGVDSTLKIQPAKLEDSAVYLCASSLVSETGELFFGEGSRLTVL.

The chain couples TRBV10-3 to TRBJ2-5, with D tentatively TRBD1 (7 bases). Trimming left V 6 bases short and J 4 bases short, with 15 bases between. The length of the CDR3 is 14 residues. Germline loops: CDR1 ENHRY, CDR2 SYGVKD. The CDR3: CAIREGALSETQYF. CDR3 nucleotides: TGTGCCATCAGGGAGGGGGCGTTATCAGAGACCCAGTACTTC.

The chain combines TRBV7-9 with TRBJ1-2, with TRBD1 matching over 7 bases. Germline CDR1 and CDR2: SEHNR and FQNEAQ (reference sequence). V was clipped by 5 bases and J by 13 bases; unmatched bases: 10. The CDR3 covers 12 residues. The CDR3 sequence: CASSRDQGEGTF. The CDR3 region has the DNA TGTGCCAGCAGCCGCGACCAGGGGGAAGGCACCTTC.

The chain carries TRBV5-1 and TRBJ2-1; perhaps TRBD2 as D (7 bases). V lost 2 bases, J lost 6 bases, and 12 bases lay in between. Germline CDR1 reads SGHRS; CDR2 reads YFSETQ. The CDR3 loop spans 14 amino acids. For the CDR3, the DNA is TGCGCCAGCAGCTTACAGGGAGGGGGCAATGAGCAGTTCTTC. Protein: CASSLQGGGNEQFF.

V usage is TRBV11-2 and J usage is TRBJ1-1; D is ambiguous. This CDR3 has 14 amino acids. Germline CDR1 is SGHAT and CDR2 is FQNNGV. V lost 0 bases, J lost 0 bases, and 5 bases lay in between. CDR3 amino acids: CASSLEGLNTEAFF. For the CDR3, the DNA is TGTGCCAGCAGCTTAGAAGGTCTGAACACTGAAGCTTTCTTT.

The genes are TRBV21-1 and TRBJ2-7; TRBD1 is the table's D call and was not checked against the DNA. TRBV21-1 is flagged as a pseudogene. The CDR3 runs to 16 residues. The CDR3 DNA sequence: TGTGCCAGCAGCAAAGAGGTGGACAGGAACTCCTACGAGCAGTACTTC. It encodes CASSKEVDRNSYEQYF.

V gene TRBV7-2 combines with J gene TRBJ2-7; TRBD2 agrees at 10 bases. V shed 1 base and J 5 bases; nucleotides not matched to a gene: 5. Germline CDR1 SGHTA, CDR2 FQGNSA. The CDR3 consists of 15 residues. Here the CDR3 reads CASSLVLAGAHEQYF. In nucleotides, the CDR3 is TGTGCCAGCAGCTTAGTGCTAGCGGGAGCTCACGAGCAGTACTTC.

CDR3 region: CASSRGVQGATGNTIYF. CDR3 DNA: TGTGCCAGCAGCCGAGGGGTACAGGGGGCGACTGGAAACACCATATATTTT. The chain combines TRBV11-2 with TRBJ1-3, with 9 bases lining up with TRBD1. Germline-derived CDR1 and CDR2 are SGHAT and FQNNGV. V shed 5 bases and J 2 bases; nucleotides not matched to a gene: 10. The CDR3 is made up of 17 amino acids.

The chain joins TRBV5-1 to TRBJ2-3, with D maybe TRBD2 (7 bases). V was pared by 0 bases and J by 1 base, with 12 bases between. Germline V gene data show CDR1 as SGHRS and CDR2 as YFSETQ. CDR3 length: 16 residues. CDR3 sequence reads: CASSLDRGGRTDTQYF. CDR3 nucleotides: TGCGCCAGCAGCTTGGATCGCGGGGGCCGCACAGATACGCAGTATTTT.

CDR3 nucleotides: TGTGCCAGCAGTTACTCGCGGGGCTATACGCAGTATTTT. Translating it yields CASSYSRGYTQYF. The rearrangement joins TRBV6-5 to TRBJ2-3, with TRBD2 as a possible D gene (6 bases). CDR1 MNHEY and CDR2 SVGAGI come from the germline V gene. This CDR3 has 13 residues. V lost 0 bases to trimming and J lost 7 bases, with 8 bases between them.